This record looks at one T cell receptor beta chain sequence and its context. Its antigen is still unknown. The sample is drawn from a study of T cell responses to AZD1222 COVID-19 vaccine. The CDR3 sequence is 12 residues long. Germline values: CDR1 KGHSH, CDR2 LQKENI. The V end was cut by 10 bases, the J end by 5 bases, with 14 bases between. Study-wide points: There were repertoire samples only from the period after the peak T cell response. A mostly white British donor set with more females was recruited, and clonal diversity was possibly underestimated. An increase in Spike-specific TCR breadth and depth was observed after two AZD1222 doses. With dominance at 160-218 and 743-854, vaccine-associated CD4 TCRs spanned spike.

Sequenced by immunoSEQ multiplex PCR; TCRdb stores in-frame clones only, minus some. The table records roughly 140,000 clones, about 91% of them present only once. The V call is TRBV18, the J call TRBJ1-2; D is unclear. The source is an adult in good health. The sequencing used peripheral blood, collected on day 0 of MenACWY control vaccination. CDR3 DNA sequence: TGTGCCACCTTCGCTTACGCTTATGGCTACACCTTC. Protein: CATFAYAYGYTF.